The 23 T cell receptor beta chains below all came from one sample that was sequenced in a study of cytomegalovirus exposure and HLA in healthy donors. The study ran its PCR with 60 Vbeta and 13 Jbeta primers. Sequenced by immunoSEQ multiplex PCR; TCRdb stores in-frame clones only, minus some. Of some 140,000 clones listed, over 60% are singletons. The sample comprised PBMCs. The receptors were sampled from a male donor in good health and CMV-seropositive.

The rearrangement uses TRBV18 and TRBJ2-2; possibly TRBD1 for D (5 bases). The CDR3 is made up of 14 amino acids. The V end was cut by 4 bases, the J end by 8 bases, with 14 bases between. The V gene's germline CDR1 is KGHSH and CDR2 LQKENI. CDR3 amino acids: CASSQRQTEGELFF. CDR3 sequence (DNA): TGTGCCAGCTCACAGCGACAGACCGAAGGGGAGCTGTTTTTT.

As DNA, the CDR3 is TGTGCCAGCAGCTTAGGTAGTGGTGGGAACACTGAAGCTTTCTTT. Translated, it gives CASSLGSGGNTEAFF. The chain links TRBV7-3 to TRBJ1-1; D remains ambiguous. V gave up 2 bases and J gave up 1 base, with 11 bases separating them. Per germline, CDR1 SGHTA and CDR2 FQGTGA. This CDR3 has 15 amino acids.

The J gene is TRBJ2-1, the V gene TRBV5-1; 8 nucleotides line up with TRBD2. The CDR3 is made up of 15 amino acids. Germline V CDR1 and CDR2: SGHRS, YFSETQ. J was trimmed by 4 bases and V by 0 bases; bases with no gene match: 3. The CDR3 DNA reads TGCGCCAGCAGCTTGGACGGGGGGGGGTACAATGAGCAGTTCTTC. Protein: CASSLDGGGYNEQFF.

This sequence joins TRBV11-2 and TRBJ1-2; 7 nucleotides line up with TRBD1. The V gene's germline CDR1 is SGHAT and CDR2 FQNNGV. This CDR3 comprises 14 residues. J was trimmed by 4 bases and V by 1 base; bases with no gene match: 3. The CDR3 DNA sequence: TGTGCCAGCAGCTTAGTAGGACAGGCCTATGGCTACACCTTC. It specifies CASSLVGQAYGYTF. Combining the CDR3 with reference TRBV11-2 and TRBJ1-2 gives the whole variable domain EAGVAQSPRYKIIEKRQSVAFWCNPISGHATLYWYQQILGQGPKLLIQFQNNGVVDDSQLPKDRFSAERLKGVDSTLKIQPAKLEDSAVYLCASSLVGQAYGYTFGSGTRLTVV.

The chain couples TRBV25-1 to TRBJ1-6, with 7 bases fitting TRBD1. The length of the CDR3 is 14 residues. V lost 5 bases to trimming and J lost 8 bases; unmatched junction nucleotides: 6. Germline loops: CDR1 MGHDK, CDR2 SYGVNS. The CDR3 protein is CASSIQGEHSPLHF. The CDR3 DNA reads as TGTGCCAGCAGTATCCAGGGGGAGCATTCACCCCTCCACTTT.

The chain carries TRBV7-9 and TRBJ2-2, with TRBD2 identical over 8 bases. The CDR3 contains 15 residues. Looked up from germline, CDR1 is SEHNR and CDR2 is FQNEAQ (reference sequence). V trimming: 5 bases; J trimming: 4 bases; junction bases outside the gene matches: 6. CDR3 sequence reads: CASSPRGGPTGELFF. Written as DNA, the CDR3 is TGTGCCAGCAGCCCCCGGGGGGGCCCCACCGGGGAGCTGTTTTTT.

The genes are TRBV9 and TRBJ2-5; 9 bases agree with TRBD2. In germline, CDR1 is SGDLS, CDR2 YYNGEE. Trimming at V came to 0 bases and at J to 5 bases, leaving 5 bases not matched to a gene. The CDR3 consists of 15 residues. The CDR3 reads CASSVGGGRGETQYF. The CDR3 region has the DNA TGTGCCAGCAGCGTAGGCGGCGGGAGGGGGGAGACCCAGTACTTC.

This clone has a single count. This rearrangement joins TRBV5-6 to TRBJ2-7, with D perhaps matching TRBD2 (6 bases). V lost 0 bases and J lost 3, with 13 bases in between. From germline, CDR1 is SGHDT and CDR2 YYEEEE. The CDR3 sequence is 15 residues long. The CDR3, as DNA: TGTGCCAGCAGCTTGGCTGCGGGGACGGACTACGAGCAGTACTTC. This encodes CASSLAAGTDYEQYF.

The V and J genes are TRBV6-6 and TRBJ1-1, with D possibly TRBD1 on 5 matching bases. Germline V gene sequence: CDR1 MNHNY, CDR2 SVGAGI (reference sequence). The CDR3 spans 15 residues. Trimming removed 7 bases at V and 0 bases at J, with 15 bases between. The CDR3 loop reads CASNTWGGLNTEAFF. The CDR3 DNA reads as TGTGCCAGCAACACCTGGGGGGGTTTGAACACTGAAGCTTTCTTT.

The chain has TRBV15 and TRBJ2-3, with 9 bases identical to TRBD2. The junction had 14 bases not matched to a gene; V was cut back by 5 bases and J by 2 bases. Germline V CDR1 and CDR2: LNHNV, YYDKDF (reference sequence). The CDR3 totals 18 residues. The CDR3 protein is CATSREGVREGPTDTQYF. CDR3 DNA sequence: TGTGCCACCAGCCGCGAAGGAGTGCGGGAGGGCCCCACAGATACGCAGTATTTT.

This clone was seen only once. The chain links TRBV11-2 to TRBJ1-1; D gene ambiguous. The length of the CDR3 is 12 residues. Trimming shortened V by 4 bases and J by 7 bases, and 10 bases separated the two germline ends. Germline V lookup: CDR1 SGHAT, CDR2 FQNNGV. The CDR3 region is CASSSQTYEAFF. CDR3 bases: TGTGCCAGCAGCTCTCAGACATATGAAGCTTTCTTT.

The rearrangement uses TRBV2 and TRBJ2-7; weak D call: TRBD2 (5 bases). V was cut by 3 bases and J by 3 bases, with 9 bases left in between. The CDR3 runs to 13 residues. Germline V lookup: CDR1 SNHLY, CDR2 FYNNEI. The CDR3 sequence is CASSEEVLYEQYF. The DNA of the CDR3 is TGTGCCAGCAGTGAGGAGGTGCTCTACGAGCAGTACTTC.

The chain is built from TRBV7-8 and TRBJ1-4, with a weak D call TRBD1 (5 bases). The CDR3 totals 14 residues. Germline values: CDR1 SGHVS, CDR2 FQNEAQ. V was trimmed by 5 bases and J by 7 bases, leaving 14 bases between them. As DNA, the CDR3 is TGTGCCAGCAGCCTAGGCATCACAGGTGAAAAACTGTTTTTT. It is translated as CASSLGITGEKLFF.

The chain has TRBV19 and TRBJ2-2, with 7 bases that match TRBD1. Looked up from germline, CDR1 is LNHDA and CDR2 is SQIVND (reference sequence). CDR3 length: 14 amino acids. Trimming removed 7 bases from V and 5 bases from J; junction bases left unmatched: 7. For the CDR3, the DNA is TGTGCCAGTACTCCAGGGGGTCGAACCGGGGAGCTGTTTTTT. Protein sequence: CASTPGGRTGELFF.

The V call is TRBV30, the J call TRBJ1-2; possible D gene TRBD1, 5 bases. This CDR3 is built from 13 residues. The ends were cut back, 1 base at V and 1 base at J, with 7 bases in the middle. Germline V gene lookup returns CDR1 GTSNPN and CDR2 SVGIG (reference sequence). CDR3 sequence: CAWSAGGNYGYTF. The CDR3, as DNA: TGTGCCTGGAGTGCGGGGGGTAACTATGGCTACACCTTC.

This chain uses TRBV27 with TRBJ2-7; 8 bases match TRBD2. CDR1 is MNHEY, CDR2 SMNVEV, per germline (reference sequence). CDR3 length: 17 amino acids. With V trimmed by 0 bases and J by 2 bases, 9 bases remained unmatched. DNA for the CDR3: TGTGCCAGCAGTTTATCGGCCCCCGGGAGGGGAACCTACGAGCAGTACTTC. This translates into CASSLSAPGRGTYEQYF.

This rearrangement joins TRBV7-9 to TRBJ2-3; tentative D call: TRBD2 (7 bases). The CDR3 runs 16 residues. CDR1 SEHNR and CDR2 FQNEAQ come from the germline V gene (reference sequence). V shed 3 bases and J shed 4 bases, with 17 bases lying between them. CDR3 sequence reads: CASSLGAGVGPDTQYF. The DNA of the CDR3 is TGTGCCAGCAGCTTGGGGGCGGGAGTGGGTCCAGATACGCAGTATTTT.

V usage is TRBV19 and J usage is TRBJ2-4; 7 nucleotides match TRBD2. This CDR3 spans 14 amino acids. Per germline, CDR1 LNHDA and CDR2 SQIVND (reference sequence). V dropped 6 bases and J dropped 1; count of bases not matched to a gene: 3. CDR3 nucleotide sequence: TGTGCCAGTAGGAGGGAGGGGGCCAAAAACATTCAGTACTTC. It encodes CASRREGAKNIQYF. The variable domain in full, completed from reference TRBV19 and TRBJ2-4, reads DGGITQSPKYLFRKEGQNVTLSCEQNLNHDAMYWYRQDPGQGLRLIYYSQIVNDFQKGDIAEGYSVSREKKESFPLTVTSAQKNPTAFYLCASRREGAKNIQYFGAGTRLSVL.

The gene calls are TRBV6-1 and TRBJ1-1, with no clear D. CDR3 length: 13 residues. Trimming removed 7 bases from V and 3 bases from J, with 12 bases in between. CDR1 is MNHNS and CDR2 is SASEGT in the germline V gene. In DNA, the CDR3 is TGTGCCAGCATGGCCGGGTTCGACACTGAAGCTTTCTTT. This gives the protein CASMAGFDTEAFF.

This rearrangement joins TRBV7-3 to TRBJ2-5; 10 bases fit TRBD2. The CDR3 covers 16 residues. Trimming at V came to 5 bases and at J to 0 bases, leaving 6 bases not matched to a gene. CDR1 SGHTA and CDR2 FQGTGA come from the germline V gene. The CDR3 DNA reads TGTGCCAGCAGCCAATCTAGCGGGGGTAACCAAGAGACCCAGTACTTC. Translated, it gives CASSQSSGGNQETQYF.

The chain has TRBV28 and TRBJ2-5; TRBD1 matches at 8 bases. The CDR3 spans 13 residues. The J segment lost 5 bases and the V segment lost 6 bases, leaving 5 bases of the junction unmatched. The germline CDR1 and CDR2 sequences are MDHEN and SYDVKM. The CDR3 region has the DNA TGTGCCAGCAGAAAGACAGGGGCCGAGACCCAGTACTTC. Amino acids: CASRKTGAETQYF. The entire variable domain, with the rest obtained from reference TRBV28 and TRBJ2-5, is as follows: DVKVTQSSRYLVKRTGEKVFLECVQDMDHENMFWYRQDPGLGLRLIYFSYDVKMKEKGDIPEGYSVSREKKERFSLILESASTNQTSMYLCASRKTGAETQYFGPGTRLLVL.

V is TRBV11-2 and J is TRBJ1-2, with a tentative D call TRBD1 (5 bases). The V gene lost 0 bases and the J gene lost 2 bases, with 10 bases spanning the gap. Looked up from germline, CDR1 is SGHAT and CDR2 is FQNNGV. The CDR3 runs 15 residues. CDR3: CASSLEMGGNYGYTF. DNA of the CDR3: TGTGCCAGCAGCTTAGAGATGGGGGGAAACTATGGCTACACCTTC.

The chain combines TRBV10-3 with TRBJ2-3; TRBD1 matches 7 bases. The CDR3 runs 14 residues. The J segment lost 4 bases and the V segment lost 2 bases, leaving 3 bases of the junction unmatched. From germline, CDR1 is ENHRY and CDR2 SYGVKD. The CDR3 nucleotides are TGTGCCATCAGTGAGGAGGGGGCCTCAGATACGCAGTATTTT. Its protein is CAISEEGASDTQYF.